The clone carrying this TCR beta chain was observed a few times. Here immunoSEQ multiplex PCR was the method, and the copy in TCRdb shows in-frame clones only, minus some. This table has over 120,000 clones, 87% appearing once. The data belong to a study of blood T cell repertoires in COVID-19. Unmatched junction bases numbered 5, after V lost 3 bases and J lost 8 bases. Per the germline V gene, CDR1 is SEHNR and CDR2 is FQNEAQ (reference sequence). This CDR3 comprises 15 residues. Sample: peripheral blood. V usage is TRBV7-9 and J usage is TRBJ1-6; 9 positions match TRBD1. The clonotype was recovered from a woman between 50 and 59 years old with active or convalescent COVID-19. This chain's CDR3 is CASSFTGQGDSPLHF. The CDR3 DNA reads TGTGCCAGCAGCTTCACGGGACAGGGTGATTCACCCCTCCACTTT.